This T cell receptor (beta chain) was sequenced during a study of blood T cell repertoires in COVID-19. Study in general: T cells, B-cell-depleted T cells, or PBMCs supplied cDNA or gDNA.

Germline CDR1 LGHDT, CDR2 YNNKEL (reference sequence). This CDR3 has 14 amino acids. Trimming cost V 4 bases and J 10 bases, with 14 bases left between them. A note on this clone: Other nucleotide sequences from this sample produce the same CDR3.

Original analysis: Estimates of nucleated cell counts were drawn from the amplification of reference gene primers. Sequenced by immunoSEQ multiplex PCR; TCRdb stores in-frame clones only, minus some. D and trimming come from the DNA, and the V and J calls and clone size come from that table. The sample yields roughly 110,000 clones, over 55% seen once. Source material: peripheral blood. The TCR comes from a human donor with acute or convalescent COVID-19. The donor label of this sample is uncertain. The chain carries TRBV3-1 (or the pseudogene TRBV3-2) and TRBJ1-6, with D maybe TRBD1 (6 bases). The CDR3 DNA follows: TGTGCCAGCAGCCCCAACAGGGTAGGCTCACCCCTCCACTTT. Translated: CASSPNRVGSPLHF.